This TCR beta chain was recorded in a study of T cell repertoires in cytomegalovirus infection. Study-level information: It can be stated that public TCR beta signatures indicated CMV infection as well as a matching HLA type.

With 4 bases removed from V and 7 bases from J, the gap between germline ends came to 17 bases. The CDR3 contains 15 residues. MiXCR, applied by TCRdb to the reads, yields one record per CDR3 protein. The sample lists roughly 180,000 distinct CDR3 sequences, about a sixth seen once, with approximately 25% in the top ten. Points from the study as a whole: Cumulative frequency (of public TCR beta family members) identified carriers of CMV plus the relevant HLA. Within the response measured ex vivo, HLA-C-restricted CMV-specific TCR beta clonotypes were dominant.

With respect to this clonotype: Its antigen is unknown.

The source material was CD8+ T cells from PBMCs. This TCR was sampled from a human donor in good health (CMV status not recorded). Some clones in this sample may be carry-over from other donors' samples. The chain employs TRBV12-3 or TRBV12-4 and TRBJ2-4; the D gene is possibly TRBD1 (5 bases). In nucleotides, the CDR3 is TGTGCCAGCAGTTCCCAAGGGGCCCCGAGTAACATTCAGTACTTC. As protein: CASSSQGAPSNIQYF.